Listed here are 25 T cell receptor beta chains from one sample, sequenced in a study of Graves' ophthalmopathy and Graves' hyperthyroidism. Scientists amplified the TCR beta CDR3 regions from RNA transcripts. After a first-round RT-PCR with HTBI primers, a second-round multiplex PCR was run. TCRdb reprocessed the multiplex PCR reads via MiXCR and lists one record per CDR3 protein. The sample carries hundreds of thousands of distinct CDR3 sequences, about 24% recorded once. Source material: peripheral blood. The receptor set was obtained from a woman aged 18-29 years with stable Graves' hyperthyroidism. Some clones in this sample may be carry-over from other donors' samples.

Many counts were recorded for this clonotype. The chain uses TRBV11-2 and TRBJ2-5; the match to TRBD2 covers 13 bases. This CDR3 is built from 14 residues. Germline loops: CDR1 SGHAT, CDR2 FQNNGV. V gave up 3 bases and J gave up 11 bases; unmatched junction bases: 6. The CDR3 DNA is TGTGCCAGCAGCTTGGGGACTAGCGGGGCCCCTCAGTACTTC. Amino acid sequence: CASSLGTSGAPQYF. Supplemented by reference TRBV11-2 and TRBJ2-5, the full variable domain reads EAGVAQSPRYKIIEKRQSVAFWCNPISGHATLYWYQQILGQGPKLLIQFQNNGVVDDSQLPKDRFSAERLKGVDSTLKIQPAKLEDSAVYLCASSLGTSGAPQYFGPGTRLLVL.

This clonotype was counted at least ten times. The junction and the germline gene differ at one end; a read error may be behind it. The DNA of the CDR3 is TGTGCCAGCAGTGACACGAGGGTGCAGGGGCACATTAAGTACTTC. Translating gives CASSDTRVQGHIKYF. The chain carries TRBV6-4 and TRBJ2-4, with a weak D call TRBD1 (6 bases). Germline V lookup: CDR1 MRHNA, CDR2 SNTAGT. There are 15 residues in the CDR3.

This clonotype was seen many times. The chain joins TRBV15 to TRBJ1-1; D gene uncertain. V was pared by 0 bases and J by 7 bases, with 6 bases between. CDR3 length: 12 residues. The V gene's germline CDR1 is LNHNV and CDR2 YYDKDF (reference sequence). The CDR3 protein is CATSREGYEAFF. DNA for the CDR3: TGTGCCACCAGCAGAGAAGGCTATGAAGCTTTCTTT.

This clonotype was counted ten times or more. The V call is TRBV24-1, the J call TRBJ2-5; D may be TRBD1 (7 bases). The germline V gene encodes CDR1 KGHDR and CDR2 SFDVKD. This CDR3 has 15 amino acids. The V and J ends lost 4 bases and 5 bases respectively, with 16 bases between them. CDR3 protein: CATSEPEGAGETQYF. The CDR3 DNA follows: TGTGCCACCAGTGAACCGGAGGGGGCAGGGGAGACCCAGTACTTC.

This clonotype has at least ten counts. This chain uses TRBV20-1 with TRBJ2-5; D is perhaps TRBD2 (6 bases). The CDR3 has 14 residues. V lost 4 bases to trimming and J lost 0 bases, with 12 bases between them. The germline V gene has CDR1 DFQATT and CDR2 SNEGSKA (reference sequence). The CDR3 spells CSANPWGDQETQYF. In DNA, the CDR3 is TGCAGTGCTAACCCGTGGGGGGACCAAGAGACCCAGTACTTC.

The chain combines TRBV27 with TRBJ2-7, with 7 bases fitting TRBD2. CDR3 length: 17 amino acids. CDR1 and CDR2 (germline): MNHEY, SMNVEV (reference sequence). V dropped 5 bases and J dropped 0; count of bases not matched to a gene: 13. In DNA form, the CDR3 reads TGTGCCAGCAGTCTGTACGGACTAGGTTTTGGCTCCTACGAGCAGTACTTC. Encoded protein: CASSLYGLGFGSYEQYF.

V gene TRBV9 combines with J gene TRBJ2-2, with 7 bases matching TRBD2. Germline values: CDR1 SGDLS, CDR2 YYNGEE. The CDR3 consists of 17 residues. The J segment lost 6 bases and the V segment lost 0 bases, leaving 11 bases of the junction unmatched. CDR3 DNA sequence: TGTGCCAGCAGCGTAGCTAGAGCGGGACCGACGGCCGGGGAGCTGTTTTTT. Residues: CASSVARAGPTAGELFF.

The chain links TRBV11-2 to TRBJ2-2, with 7 nucleotides matching TRBD2. Trimming took 5 bases from V and 2 from J; bases not matched to a gene: 8. This CDR3 has 16 amino acids. CDR1 SGHAT and CDR2 FQNNGV come from the germline V gene. CDR3 amino acids: CASSLNPGLNTGELFF. Here the CDR3 DNA reads TGTGCCAGCAGCCTTAACCCGGGACTAAACACCGGGGAGCTGTTTTTT.

In its sample, this clonotype was seen many times. The genes are TRBV6-2 or TRBV6-3 and TRBJ1-2, with 9 bases lining up with TRBD1. Trimming removed 2 bases from V and 2 bases from J; junction bases left unmatched: 12. The CDR3 is made up of 18 amino acids. Looked up from germline, CDR1 is MNHEY and CDR2 is SVGEGT. CDR3 DNA: TGTGCCAGCAGTTACCCTAAATATAGGGACAGGGCAAACTATGGCTACACCTTC. Protein product: CASSYPKYRDRANYGYTF.

A few counts support this clonotype. This chain connects TRBV19 to TRBJ1-1; D is unresolved. Germline lookup yields CDR1 LNHDA and CDR2 SQIVND (reference sequence). CDR3 length: 15 amino acids. V shed 1 base and J shed 2 bases, with 11 bases lying between them. CDR3 sequence reads: CASSIATGSNTEAFF. As DNA, the CDR3 is TGTGCCAGTAGTATAGCGACCGGCAGCAACACTGAAGCTTTCTTT.

This clonotype was seen at least ten times. This chain links TRBV5-1 with TRBJ2-7; the match to TRBD1 covers 10 bases. Germline values: CDR1 SGHRS, CDR2 YFSETQ. The CDR3 is 14 residues long. V lost 4 bases and J lost 5; bases outside the gene matches: 6. Here the CDR3 reads CASSLRQGANEQYF. The CDR3 bases are TGCGCCAGCAGCCTGAGACAGGGGGCTAACGAGCAGTACTTC.

The J gene is TRBJ2-5, the V gene TRBV29-1; D not certain. The germline CDR1 and CDR2 sequences are SQVTM and ANQGSEA. V lost 3 bases, J lost 5 bases, and 13 bases lay in between. This CDR3 has 13 residues. Written as DNA, the CDR3 is TGCAGCGTTGAGGGCGGATCGTGGGAGACCCAGTACTTC. Encoded protein: CSVEGGSWETQYF.

This clonotype appeared many times. The chain recombines TRBV6-2 or TRBV6-3 with TRBJ2-7; TRBD2 matches at 13 bases. The CDR3 has 16 amino acids. The J segment lost 4 bases and the V segment lost 6 bases, leaving 9 bases of the junction unmatched. Germline V gene data show CDR1 as MNHEY and CDR2 as SVGEGT. As DNA, the CDR3 is TGTGCCAGCAGCCCGATAGGGACTAGCGGGATGTACGAGCAGTACTTC. Protein sequence: CASSPIGTSGMYEQYF.

The chain links TRBV5-1 to TRBJ1-5; 10 bases are shared with TRBD1. The CDR3 has 15 residues. Germline CDR1 SGHRS, CDR2 YFSETQ. The V segment lost 7 bases and the J segment 2 bases; nucleotides outside the gene matches: 6. The DNA of the CDR3 is TGCGCCAGCGCCGTCGGACAGGGGGGCAATCAGCCCCAGCATTTT. Encoded protein: CASAVGQGGNQPQHF.

The chain couples TRBV15 to TRBJ1-5, with TRBD1 identical over 7 bases. Trimming took 1 base from V and 5 from J; bases not matched to a gene: 2. The CDR3 contains 14 residues. Germline loops: CDR1 LNHNV, CDR2 YYDKDF (reference sequence). The CDR3 region is CATSRVTGDQPQHF. CDR3 DNA sequence: TGTGCCACCAGCAGAGTCACAGGGGATCAGCCCCAGCATTTT.

This clonotype has ten or more counts. This rearrangement joins TRBV7-2 to TRBJ2-7; D unclear. V lost 3 bases to trimming and J lost 3 bases, with 12 bases between them. Germline loops: CDR1 SGHTA, CDR2 FQGNSA. This CDR3 is 14 amino acids long. The CDR3 bases are TGTGCCAGCAGCTTCTTGGGTAAAGGCTACGAGCAGTACTTC. Its translation: CASSFLGKGYEQYF.

This clonotype has a handful of counts. The V gene is TRBV6-1, the J gene TRBJ1-3; 7 positions match TRBD1. V lost 5 bases, J lost 5 bases, and 6 bases stayed unmatched. CDR1 is MNHNS, CDR2 SASEGT, per germline. This CDR3 has 14 amino acids. CDR3 coding DNA: TGTGCCAGCAGTCCTGGACAGGCTCGAAACACCATATATTTT. Its protein is CASSPGQARNTIYF.

This clonotype was seen many times. The rearrangement uses TRBV12-3 or TRBV12-4 and TRBJ1-6; TRBD1 is a possible D gene (5 bases). The CDR3 sequence is 14 residues long. With 6 bases removed from V and 10 bases from J, the gap between germline ends came to 16 bases. CDR3 nucleotides: TGTGCCAGCAGCCCGACGGACAACGGCTCACCCCTCCACTTT. Amino acid sequence: CASSPTDNGSPLHF.

This clonotype was observed many times. This sequence joins TRBV28 and TRBJ2-5; 8 nucleotides align to TRBD1. This CDR3 is built from 14 residues. The germline V gene encodes CDR1 MDHEN and CDR2 SYDVKM. J was trimmed by 6 bases and V by 6 bases; bases with no gene match: 9. The CDR3 sequence: CASRPGTGGKTQYF. CDR3 nucleotides: TGTGCCAGCAGACCCGGGACAGGAGGGAAGACCCAGTACTTC.

This clonotype came up many times. The CDR3 sequence: CASSLPTGTEAFF. In DNA, the CDR3 is TGTGCCAGCAGTTTGCCCACAGGGACTGAAGCTTTCTTT. V gene TRBV28 combines with J gene TRBJ1-1; TRBD1 is a possible D gene (6 bases). Germline CDR1 reads MDHEN; CDR2 reads SYDVKM. The germline V and J ends were trimmed by 3 bases and 5 bases, with 10 bases remaining between them. The CDR3 is 13 amino acids.

This clonotype was picked up many times. V gene TRBV12-3 or TRBV12-4 combines with J gene TRBJ1-6, with TRBD1 matching over 7 bases. The CDR3 runs 15 residues. V lost 4 bases and J lost 6; bases outside the gene matches: 6. The CDR3 DNA sequence: TGTGCCAGCAGTTGGAGGACAGGCGGTAATTCACCCCTCCACTTT. This translates into CASSWRTGGNSPLHF.

This clonotype was recorded many times. This sequence joins TRBV13 and TRBJ1-3, with D hard to call. The CDR3 is made up of 14 amino acids. V was shortened by 0 bases and J by 8 bases, with 11 bases between the two germline ends. In germline, CDR1 is PRHDT, CDR2 FYEKMQ (reference sequence). The CDR3 DNA reads as TGTGCCAGCAGCTTAGGCCTAACGGGTGACACCATATATTTT. Translated, it gives CASSLGLTGDTIYF.

The chain's CDR3 is CSASHGSPGEQYF. As DNA, the CDR3 is TGCAGTGCTAGCCACGGAAGTCCGGGCGAGCAGTACTTC. V is TRBV20-1 and J is TRBJ2-7; D ambiguous. The V end was cut by 3 bases, the J end by 6 bases, with 15 bases between. This CDR3 has 13 residues. The V gene's germline CDR1 is DFQATT and CDR2 SNEGSKA (reference sequence).

This clonotype has at least ten counts. The genes are TRBV28 and TRBJ2-2; 13 positions match TRBD2. The CDR3 contains 18 residues. Trimming cost V 6 bases and J 6 bases; bases outside gene matches: 13. CDR1 is MDHEN, CDR2 SYDVKM, per germline. In DNA form, the CDR3 reads TGTGCCAGCAGCAACACCCCGGGACTAGCGGGATGGGCCGGGGAGCTGTTTTTT. Protein sequence: CASSNTPGLAGWAGELFF.

Ten or more counts support this clonotype. The chain links TRBV9 to TRBJ2-2, with no clear D. CDR3 length equals 16 residues. CDR1 is SGDLS and CDR2 is YYNGEE in the germline V gene. V was clipped by 4 bases and J by 5 bases, with 18 bases between them. In nucleotides, the CDR3 is TGTGCCAGCAGCCCAGTCCCCGGGCCCAGAACCGGGGAGCTGTTTTTT. It encodes CASSPVPGPRTGELFF.